This TCR beta chain stems from a study of cytomegalovirus exposure and HLA in healthy donors. PCR used 60 Vbeta primers and 13 Jbeta primers. Clones were read by immunoSEQ multiplex PCR, and TCRdb kept only the in-frame ones, dropping some. The sample contains roughly 100,000 clones, about 77% of which appear only once. The CDR3 length is 15 residues. Germline V gives CDR1 LNHDA, CDR2 SQIVND (reference sequence). The V gene end was trimmed by 8 bases and the J gene end by 4 bases; junction bases not matched to a gene: 11. The sequencing input was PBMCs. This sequence was found in a woman between 40 and 55 years old in good health and CMV-seronegative. This sequence joins TRBV19 and TRBJ1-1; 9 nucleotides align to TRBD1. The CDR3 loop reads CASVPGQGFGTEAFF. The DNA for the CDR3 is TGTGCCAGTGTACCGGGACAGGGATTCGGCACTGAAGCTTTCTTT.